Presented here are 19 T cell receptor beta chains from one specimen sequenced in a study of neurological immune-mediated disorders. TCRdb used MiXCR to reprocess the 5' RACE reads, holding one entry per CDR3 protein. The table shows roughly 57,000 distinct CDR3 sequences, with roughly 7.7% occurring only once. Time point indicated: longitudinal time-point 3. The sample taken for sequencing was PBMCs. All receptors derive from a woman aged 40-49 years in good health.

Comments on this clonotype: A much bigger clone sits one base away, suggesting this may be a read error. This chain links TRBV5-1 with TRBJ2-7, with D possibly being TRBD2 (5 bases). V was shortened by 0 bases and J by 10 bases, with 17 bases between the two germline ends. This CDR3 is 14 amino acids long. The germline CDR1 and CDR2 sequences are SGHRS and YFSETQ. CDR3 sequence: CASSLDVGLGDQYF. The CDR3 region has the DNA TGCGCCAGCAGCTTGGATGTAGGGTTGGGAGACCAGTACTTC.

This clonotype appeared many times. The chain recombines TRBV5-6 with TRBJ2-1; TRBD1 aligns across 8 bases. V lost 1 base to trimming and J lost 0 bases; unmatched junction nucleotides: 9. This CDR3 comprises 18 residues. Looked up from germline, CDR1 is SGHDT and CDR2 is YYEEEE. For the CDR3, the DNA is TGTGCCAGCAGCTTGATGACACCTGACAGGGGCTCCTACAATGAGCAGTTCTTC. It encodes CASSLMTPDRGSYNEQFF.

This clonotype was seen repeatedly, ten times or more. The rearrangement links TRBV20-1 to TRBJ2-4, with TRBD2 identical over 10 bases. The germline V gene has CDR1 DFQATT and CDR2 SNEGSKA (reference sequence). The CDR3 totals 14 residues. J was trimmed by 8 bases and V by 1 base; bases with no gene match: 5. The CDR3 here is CSARAPSGGYIQYF. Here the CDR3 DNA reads TGCAGTGCTAGAGCCCCTAGCGGGGGTTACATTCAGTACTTC.

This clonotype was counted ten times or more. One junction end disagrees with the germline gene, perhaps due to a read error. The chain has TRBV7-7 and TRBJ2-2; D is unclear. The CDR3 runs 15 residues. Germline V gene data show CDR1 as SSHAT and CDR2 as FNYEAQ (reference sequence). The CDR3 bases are TGTGCTAGCAGCTTAGGACGTTCGAACACCGGGGAGCTGTTTTTT. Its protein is CASSLGRSNTGELFF.

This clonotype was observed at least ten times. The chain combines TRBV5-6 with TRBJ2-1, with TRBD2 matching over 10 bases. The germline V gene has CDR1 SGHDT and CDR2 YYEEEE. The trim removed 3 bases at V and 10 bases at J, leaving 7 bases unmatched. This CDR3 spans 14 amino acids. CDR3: CASSSSGGTTEQFF. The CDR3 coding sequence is TGTGCCAGCAGCTCTAGCGGGGGCACAACCGAGCAGTTCTTC.

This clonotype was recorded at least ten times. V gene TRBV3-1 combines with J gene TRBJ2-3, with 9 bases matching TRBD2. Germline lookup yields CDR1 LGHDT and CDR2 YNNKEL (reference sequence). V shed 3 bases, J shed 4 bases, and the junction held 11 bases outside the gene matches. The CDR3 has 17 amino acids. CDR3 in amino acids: CASSHVIGLASPDTQYF. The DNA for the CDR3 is TGTGCCAGCAGCCACGTGATCGGACTAGCGTCACCAGATACGCAGTATTTT.

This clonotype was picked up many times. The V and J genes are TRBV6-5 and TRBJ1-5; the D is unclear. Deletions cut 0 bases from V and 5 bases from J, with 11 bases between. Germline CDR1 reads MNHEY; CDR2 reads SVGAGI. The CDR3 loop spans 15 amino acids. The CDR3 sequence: CASSYSWSWDQPQHF. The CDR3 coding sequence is TGTGCCAGCAGTTACTCGTGGTCCTGGGATCAGCCCCAGCATTTT.

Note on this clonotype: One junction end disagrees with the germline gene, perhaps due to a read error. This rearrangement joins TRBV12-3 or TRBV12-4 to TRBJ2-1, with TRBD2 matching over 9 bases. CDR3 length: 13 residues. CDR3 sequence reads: CASSALAGFGQLF. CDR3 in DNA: TGTGCCAGCAGTGCGCTAGCGGGATTCGGGCAGTTATTC.

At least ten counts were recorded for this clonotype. CDR3 sequence reads: CASSLMNQPQHF. The CDR3 nucleotides read TGTGCCAGCAGCTTAATGAATCAGCCCCAGCATTTT. V gene TRBV7-2 combines with J gene TRBJ1-5, with D unresolved. V lost 2 bases and J 4 bases, leaving 3 bases between the germline ends. The CDR3 is made up of 12 amino acids. Germline CDR1 and CDR2: SGHTA and FQGNSA.

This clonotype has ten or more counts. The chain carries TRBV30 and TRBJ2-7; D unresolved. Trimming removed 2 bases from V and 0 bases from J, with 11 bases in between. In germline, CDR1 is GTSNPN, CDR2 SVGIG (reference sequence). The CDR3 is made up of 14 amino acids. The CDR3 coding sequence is TGTGCCTGGAGTATCCTTGAGCCCTCCTACGAGCAGTACTTC. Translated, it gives CAWSILEPSYEQYF.

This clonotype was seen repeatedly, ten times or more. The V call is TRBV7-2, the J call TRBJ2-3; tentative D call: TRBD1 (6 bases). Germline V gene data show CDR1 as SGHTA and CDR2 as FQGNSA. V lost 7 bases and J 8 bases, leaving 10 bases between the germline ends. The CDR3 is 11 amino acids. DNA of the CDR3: TGTGCCAGCACCGAAGGGGGTACGCAGTATTTT. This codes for CASTEGGTQYF.

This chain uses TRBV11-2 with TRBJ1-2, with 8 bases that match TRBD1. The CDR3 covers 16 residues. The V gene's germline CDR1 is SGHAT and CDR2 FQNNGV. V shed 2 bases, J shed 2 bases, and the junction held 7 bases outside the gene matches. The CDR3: CASSLTGTGRNYGYTF. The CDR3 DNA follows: TGTGCCAGCAGCTTAACCGGGACAGGCAGAAACTATGGCTACACCTTC.

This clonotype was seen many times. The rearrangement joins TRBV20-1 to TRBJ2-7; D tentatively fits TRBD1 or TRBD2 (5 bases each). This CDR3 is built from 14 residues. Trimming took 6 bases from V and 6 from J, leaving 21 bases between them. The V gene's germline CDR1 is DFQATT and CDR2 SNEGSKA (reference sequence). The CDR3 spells CSAPPPLGTTEQYF. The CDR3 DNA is TGCAGTGCCCCCCCCCCTCTGGGGACCACCGAGCAGTACTTC.

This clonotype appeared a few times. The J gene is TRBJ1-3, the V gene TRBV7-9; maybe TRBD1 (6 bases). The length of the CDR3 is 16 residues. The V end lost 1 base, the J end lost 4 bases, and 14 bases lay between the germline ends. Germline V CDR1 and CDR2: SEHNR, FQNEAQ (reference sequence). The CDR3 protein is CASSLVSGAAGNTIYF. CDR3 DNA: TGTGCCAGCAGCTTAGTGTCGGGGGCAGCCGGAAACACCATATATTTT.

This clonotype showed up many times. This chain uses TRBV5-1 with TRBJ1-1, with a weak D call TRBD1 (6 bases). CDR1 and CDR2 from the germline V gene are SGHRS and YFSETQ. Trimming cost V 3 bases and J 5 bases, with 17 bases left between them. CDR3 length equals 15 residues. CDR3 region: CASSWGRRGKTEAFF. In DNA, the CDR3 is TGCGCCAGCAGCTGGGGCCGGAGGGGGAAGACTGAAGCTTTCTTT.

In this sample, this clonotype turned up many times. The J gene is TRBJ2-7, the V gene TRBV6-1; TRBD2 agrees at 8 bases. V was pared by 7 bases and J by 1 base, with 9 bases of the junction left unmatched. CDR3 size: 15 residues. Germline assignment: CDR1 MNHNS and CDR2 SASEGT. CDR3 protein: CASIPREGLSYEQYF. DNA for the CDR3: TGTGCCAGCATCCCCCGGGAGGGCCTGTCCTACGAGCAGTACTTC.

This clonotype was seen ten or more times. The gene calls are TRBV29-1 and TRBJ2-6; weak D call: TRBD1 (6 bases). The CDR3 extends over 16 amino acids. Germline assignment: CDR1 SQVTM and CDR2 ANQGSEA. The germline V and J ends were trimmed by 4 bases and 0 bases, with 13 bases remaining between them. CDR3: CSVARDIHSGANVLTF. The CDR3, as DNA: TGCAGCGTTGCCCGGGACATTCACTCTGGGGCCAACGTCCTGACTTTC.

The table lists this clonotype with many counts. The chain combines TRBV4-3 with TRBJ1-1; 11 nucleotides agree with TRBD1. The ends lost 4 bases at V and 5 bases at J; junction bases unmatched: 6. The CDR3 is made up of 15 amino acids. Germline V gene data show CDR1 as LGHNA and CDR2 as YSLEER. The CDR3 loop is CASSRGQGARTEAFF. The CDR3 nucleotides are TGCGCCAGCAGCCGCGGACAGGGGGCGAGAACTGAAGCTTTCTTT.

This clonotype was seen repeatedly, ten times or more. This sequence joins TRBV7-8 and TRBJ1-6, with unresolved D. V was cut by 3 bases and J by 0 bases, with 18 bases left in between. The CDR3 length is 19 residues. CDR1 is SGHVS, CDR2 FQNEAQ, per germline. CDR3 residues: CASSFQAGGYSSYNSPLHF. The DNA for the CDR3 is TGTGCCAGCAGCTTTCAAGCGGGAGGTTATAGCTCCTATAATTCACCCCTCCACTTT.